Shown below are 27 T cell receptor beta chains from a single sample sequenced in a study of CD8+ T cells in alopecia areata. Treatment here: oral pan-JAK inhibitor, 5-10 mg twice daily. Sequencing templates came from extracted RNA that was reverse transcribed into cDNA. Here immunoSEQ multiplex PCR was the method, and the copy in TCRdb shows in-frame clones only, minus some. The repertoire has about 200,000 clones, roughly two fifths of them found once; the top ten carry 0.48%. The starting material was CD4+ T cells sorted from blood, obtained between weeks 30 and 35, from a patient treated with tofacitinib. All receptors derive from a human donor with alopecia areata.

The J gene is TRBJ2-1, the V gene TRBV6-5; 14 positions agree with TRBD2. Germline V gene lookup returns CDR1 MNHEY and CDR2 SVGAGI. The J segment lost 7 bases and the V segment lost 7 bases, leaving 6 bases of the junction unmatched. CDR3 length: 15 amino acids. The CDR3 reads CASNRLAGGRNEQFF. The CDR3 DNA reads TGTGCCAGCAACAGACTAGCGGGAGGGAGGAATGAGCAGTTCTTC.

This clone was picked up a small number of times. The J gene is TRBJ2-2, the V gene TRBV5-6; D remains ambiguous. Trimming removed 2 bases at V and 1 base at J, with 3 bases between. Germline CDR1 is SGHDT and CDR2 is YYEEEE. CDR3 size: 13 residues. CDR3 in DNA: TGTGCCAGCAGCTTCCAGAACACCGGGGAGCTGTTTTTT. It is translated as CASSFQNTGELFF.

This chain uses TRBV30 with TRBJ1-5; TRBD1 aligns across 9 bases. There are 15 residues in the CDR3. CDR1 is GTSNPN and CDR2 is SVGIG in the germline V gene (reference sequence). Trimming took 7 bases from V and 6 from J; bases not matched to a gene: 13. The CDR3 sequence: CASVTPGQGSQPQHF. The CDR3 nucleotides are TGTGCCTCGGTTACCCCGGGACAGGGTAGTCAGCCCCAGCATTTT.

This chain uses TRBV7-6 with TRBJ2-7; D gene uncertain. The CDR3 consists of 16 residues. V was clipped by 5 bases and J by 2 bases, with 19 bases between them. CDR1 and CDR2 (germline): SGHVS, FNYEAQ. CDR3 sequence: CASSPITRITTYEQYF. The CDR3, as DNA: TGTGCCAGCAGCCCAATCACCAGAATTACTACCTACGAGCAGTACTTC.

This CDR3 reads CASSVGILQETQYF. CDR3 DNA sequence: TGTGCCAGCAGCGTAGGGATACTACAAGAGACCCAGTACTTC. The J gene is TRBJ2-5, the V gene TRBV9; D not resolved. The CDR3 is 14 residues long. The germline CDR1 and CDR2 sequences are SGDLS and YYNGEE. V was shortened by 0 bases and J by 2 bases, with 8 bases between the two germline ends.

The genes are TRBV29-1 and TRBJ2-3; the match to TRBD2 covers 8 bases. CDR3 length equals 15 residues. Germline-derived CDR1 and CDR2 are SQVTM and ANQGSEA. Germline trimming cut 5 bases from V and 1 base from J; bases unmatched to any gene: 8. CDR3 region: CSVPRWREGTDTQYF. Written as DNA, the CDR3 is TGCAGCGTTCCCAGGTGGCGGGAGGGCACAGATACGCAGTATTTT.

The chain joins TRBV30 to TRBJ2-1; D is ambiguous. Germline CDR1 GTSNPN, CDR2 SVGIG (reference sequence). The CDR3 totals 15 residues. The V and J ends lost 4 bases and 0 bases respectively, with 13 bases between them. The CDR3 DNA follows: TGTGCCTGGAAGGTACAGCCGGCCTCCTACAATGAGCAGTTCTTC. Translation: CAWKVQPASYNEQFF.

Here the CDR3 DNA reads TGCGCCAGCAGCTCGAGTATACAGGGTGGGAATGAAAAACTGTTTTTT. Protein: CASSSSIQGGNEKLFF. The chain employs TRBV5-1 and TRBJ1-4, with a weak D call TRBD1 (6 bases). The CDR3 runs to 16 residues. Germline V gene lookup returns CDR1 SGHRS and CDR2 YFSETQ. V lost 3 bases and J 5 bases, leaving 17 bases between the germline ends.

This clone was seen only a few times. The chain has TRBV4-2 and TRBJ2-3; TRBD2 might be the D (6 bases). The CDR3 extends over 17 amino acids. V was shortened by 0 bases and J by 3 bases, with 16 bases between the two germline ends. Germline V gene sequence: CDR1 LGHNA, CDR2 YNFKEQ. In DNA form, the CDR3 reads TGTGCCAGCAGCCAAGATCTGGGGGGAGCAGGAACAGATACGCAGTATTTT. It translates to CASSQDLGGAGTDTQYF.

The rearrangement joins TRBV9 to TRBJ2-3; either TRBD1 or TRBD2 may supply D (5 bases each). CDR1 is SGDLS and CDR2 is YYNGEE in the germline V gene. This CDR3 region has 16 residues. Trimming pared 0 bases from V and 0 bases from J, leaving 11 bases between. The CDR3: CASSVERGTSTDTQYF. CDR3 bases: TGTGCCAGCAGCGTAGAACGGGGCACTAGCACAGATACGCAGTATTTT.

This clone was found a few times. The chain is built from TRBV30 and TRBJ2-7; 10 bases map to TRBD2. Germline trimming cut 2 bases from V and 1 base from J; bases unmatched to any gene: 11. The CDR3 loop spans 17 amino acids. Germline V gives CDR1 GTSNPN, CDR2 SVGIG (reference sequence). As DNA, the CDR3 is TGTGCCTGGAGTTATAAGGCTAGCGGGAGTCGTTCCTACGAGCAGTACTTC. As protein: CAWSYKASGSRSYEQYF.

The rearrangement links TRBV11-2 to TRBJ2-3; D may be TRBD1 (5 bases). The CDR3 extends over 13 amino acids. V was cut by 2 bases and J by 4 bases, with 7 bases left in between. Germline V gene data show CDR1 as SGHAT and CDR2 as FQNNGV. The CDR3 DNA reads as TGTGCCAGCAGCTTACTCAGGGCAGATACGCAGTATTTT. Its translation: CASSLLRADTQYF.

The CDR3 region has the DNA TGTGCCAGCTCACCGGGGACAGGGAGTGAAGCTTTCTTT. This gives the protein CASSPGTGSEAFF. This rearrangement joins TRBV18 to TRBJ1-1, with 9 bases fitting TRBD1. The germline V gene encodes CDR1 KGHSH and CDR2 LQKENI. V lost 3 bases, J lost 7 bases, and 3 bases stayed unmatched. The CDR3 spans 13 residues.

The J gene is TRBJ2-3, the V gene TRBV30, with TRBD2 matching over 7 bases. The CDR3 is 15 amino acids. Germline V gene lookup returns CDR1 GTSNPN and CDR2 SVGIG (reference sequence). V lost 0 bases to trimming and J lost 6 bases; unmatched junction nucleotides: 9. The CDR3 DNA reads as TGTGCCTGGAGTGTACTACGCGGGAGAGGGGATACGCAGTATTTT. It yields the protein CAWSVLRGRGDTQYF.

The sample holds a few counts of this clone. This CDR3 is also generated by other DNA sequences in the sample. J is TRBJ2-3 and V is TRBV5-1; D is unresolved. This CDR3 has 11 residues. Between the trimmed V and J ends, which lost 4 bases and 6 bases, there was a span of 6 bases. Germline V CDR1 and CDR2: SGHRS, YFSETQ. CDR3: CASSTTDTQYF. The CDR3 region has the DNA TGCGCCAGCAGCACCACGGATACGCAGTATTTT.

This clone has just a few counts. This rearrangement joins TRBV5-1 to TRBJ2-2, with a tentative D call TRBD1 (6 bases). The CDR3 is 17 residues long. V was trimmed by 4 bases and J by 3 bases, leaving 19 bases between them. Germline CDR1 and CDR2: SGHRS and YFSETQ. As DNA, the CDR3 is TGCGCCAGCAGCCCTAATGCGCGACAGGAACACACCGGGGAGCTGTTTTTT. This sequence encodes CASSPNARQEHTGELFF.

The chain carries TRBV6-5 and TRBJ1-1; 9 nucleotides align to TRBD1. CDR1 is MNHEY, CDR2 SVGAGI, per germline. The length of the CDR3 is 15 residues. Unmatched junction bases numbered 10, after V lost 8 bases and J lost 3 bases. The CDR3 here is CASRFNRGLDTEAFF. The CDR3 region has the DNA TGTGCCAGCCGATTTAACAGGGGGCTGGACACTGAAGCTTTCTTT.

The chain recombines TRBV30 with TRBJ1-1; a possible D gene is TRBD1 (6 bases). The CDR3 loop spans 19 amino acids. V lost 5 bases and J lost 6, with 34 bases in between. In germline, CDR1 is GTSNPN, CDR2 SVGIG (reference sequence). This CDR3 is CAWDIKGGFPAYTPPEAFF. The CDR3 nucleotides are TGTGCCTGGGACATTAAGGGGGGATTCCCCGCCTACACCCCGCCTGAAGCTTTCTTT.

The table lists this clone with a few counts. The rearrangement uses TRBV10-3 and TRBJ2-1, with 9 nucleotides matching TRBD2. Trimming took 6 bases from V and 0 from J; bases not matched to a gene: 6. This CDR3 comprises 16 residues. The germline gives CDR1 ENHRY, CDR2 SYGVKD. The CDR3 sequence is CAIRSSGISSYNEQFF. The CDR3 bases are TGTGCCATCAGATCTAGCGGGATTAGCTCCTACAATGAGCAGTTCTTC.

This clone was counted between two and nine times. V gene TRBV6-5 combines with J gene TRBJ1-1; unclear D gene. V lost 7 bases and J lost 4, with 16 bases in between. CDR1 MNHEY and CDR2 SVGAGI come from the germline V gene. The CDR3 sequence is 14 residues long. The CDR3 DNA sequence: TGTGCCAGCAACTTCAATCGAGGTCGCACTGAAGCTTTCTTT. It specifies CASNFNRGRTEAFF.

V is TRBV2 and J is TRBJ2-5, with 10 bases matching TRBD2. The CDR3 is made up of 15 amino acids. Trimming cost V 6 bases and J 7 bases; bases outside gene matches: 11. Germline CDR1 and CDR2: SNHLY and FYNNEI. The CDR3 loop reads CASRRSGRDWGTQYF. As DNA, the CDR3 is TGTGCCAGCAGGAGAAGCGGGAGGGACTGGGGGACCCAGTACTTC. The entire variable domain, with the rest obtained from reference TRBV2 and TRBJ2-5, is as follows: EPEVTQTPSHQVTQMGQEVILRCVPISNHLYFYWYRQILGQKVEFLVSFYNNEISEKSEIFDDQFSVERPDGSNFTLKIRSTKLEDSAMYFCASRRSGRDWGTQYFGPGTRLLVL.

This clone was detected a few times. This chain joins TRBV10-2 and TRBJ1-1; D not certain. Germline V lookup: CDR1 WSHSY, CDR2 SAAADI. The CDR3 totals 14 residues. With 4 bases removed from V and 4 bases from J, the gap between germline ends came to 13 bases. CDR3 bases: TGCGCCAGCAGTGTGGGGAGGGTGAGCACTGAAGCTTTCTTT. Residues: CASSVGRVSTEAFF.

The rearrangement joins TRBV25-1 to TRBJ1-6, with 8 bases that match TRBD1. This CDR3 is built from 14 residues. CDR1 MGHDK and CDR2 SYGVNS come from the germline V gene. Trimming took 4 bases from V and 9 from J; bases not matched to a gene: 5. DNA of the CDR3: TGTGCCAGCAGTGCAGGGGGCGCGGGTTCACCCCTCCACTTT. Translation gives CASSAGGAGSPLHF.

Notes on this clone: Other DNA sequences in the same sample also yield this CDR3. The rearrangement uses TRBV9 and TRBJ1-1; D is ambiguous. Trimming took 0 bases from V and 0 from J, leaving 9 bases between them. The CDR3 spans 15 residues. Germline loops: CDR1 SGDLS, CDR2 YYNGEE. CDR3 loop: CASSVGGRLNTEAFF. CDR3 nucleotides: TGTGCCAGCAGCGTAGGTGGACGGCTGAACACTGAAGCTTTCTTT.

This clone was observed a handful of times. This chain connects TRBV29-1 to TRBJ1-2, with D hard to call. Trimming shortened V by 4 bases and J by 0 bases, and 9 bases separated the two germline ends. Germline CDR1 SQVTM, CDR2 ANQGSEA. The CDR3 runs to 13 residues. This chain's CDR3 is CSVATGANYGYTF. The CDR3 DNA is TGCAGCGTTGCAACTGGAGCTAACTATGGCTACACCTTC.

The gene calls are TRBV2 and TRBJ1-4; no clear D. Trimming shortened V by 5 bases and J by 6 bases, and 4 bases separated the two germline ends. Germline-derived CDR1 and CDR2 are SNHLY and FYNNEI. This CDR3 has 11 amino acids. CDR3: CASSPYEKLFF. CDR3 nucleotide sequence: TGTGCCAGCAGTCCCTATGAAAAACTGTTTTTT.

The chain joins TRBV5-1 to TRBJ1-1; maybe TRBD1 (5 bases). This CDR3 is built from 13 residues. Trimming shortened V by 8 bases and J by 5 bases, and 16 bases separated the two germline ends. Germline V CDR1 and CDR2: SGHRS, YFSETQ. CDR3 residues: CASYDSGGTEAFF. CDR3 DNA: TGCGCCAGTTACGACTCGGGGGGGACTGAAGCTTTCTTT.